These 4 T cell receptor beta chains originate from one sample sequenced in a study of cytomegalovirus exposure and HLA in healthy donors. The PCR contained 60 Vbeta and 13 Jbeta primers. Sequenced by immunoSEQ multiplex PCR; TCRdb stores in-frame clones only, minus some. Of 150,000 to 200,000 clones in the sample, about 80% were seen once. The sequenced sample was PBMCs. The receptors derive from a man between 45 and 60 years old in good health and CMV-seropositive.

The V call is TRBV9, the J call TRBJ1-1; D remains ambiguous. V lost 0 bases to trimming and J lost 1 base, with 13 bases between them. CDR3 length equals 16 residues. Germline CDR1 SGDLS, CDR2 YYNGEE. CDR3 DNA: TGTGCCAGCAGCGTAGGATGGATCCGCGGGAACACTGAAGCTTTCTTT. Its protein is CASSVGWIRGNTEAFF. The whole variable domain, filled in from reference TRBV9 and TRBJ1-1, reads DSGVTQTPKHLITATGQRVTLRCSPRSGDLSVYWYQQSLDQGLQFLIQYYNGEERAKGNILERFSAQQFPDLHSELNLSSLELGDSALYFCASSVGWIRGNTEAFFGQGTRLTVV.

CDR3: CASSPGQAGGEKLFF. In DNA, the CDR3 is TGTGCCAGCAGCCCCGGACAAGCGGGGGGTGAAAAACTGTTTTTT. The chain couples TRBV7-9 to TRBJ1-4, with a tentative D call TRBD1 (5 bases). V was cut by 5 bases and J by 7 bases, with 17 bases left in between. From germline, CDR1 is SEHNR and CDR2 FQNEAQ (reference sequence). CDR3 length equals 15 residues. Full variable domain (outside the CDR3, taken from reference TRBV7-9 and TRBJ1-4): DTGVSQNPRHKITKRGQNVTFRCDPISEHNRLYWYRQTLGQGPEFLTYFQNEAQLEKSRLLSDRFSAERPKGSFSTLEIQRTEQGDSAMYLCASSPGQAGGEKLFFGSGTQLSVL.

As to this clone: Distinct nucleotide sequences in the sample also encode this CDR3. This chain uses TRBV23-1 with TRBJ1-6; TRBD1 is a possible D gene (6 bases). TRBV23-1 is placed among ORFs of uncertain function. The ends were cut back, 0 bases at V and 4 bases at J, with 13 bases in the middle. There are 17 residues in the CDR3. The CDR3 DNA sequence: TGCGCCAGCAGTCAATCGCTCAGGGGCGTATATAATTCACCCCTCCACTTT. It specifies CASSQSLRGVYNSPLHF.

V gene TRBV7-8 combines with J gene TRBJ1-1, with 7 bases lining up with TRBD1. Per germline, CDR1 SGHVS and CDR2 FQNEAQ. The CDR3 contains 16 residues. The J segment lost 0 bases and the V segment lost 7 bases, leaving 11 bases of the junction unmatched. DNA of the CDR3: TGTGCCAGCATCCCCCTACGACAGGGCATGAACACTGAAGCTTTCTTT. Residues: CASIPLRQGMNTEAFF.